This TCR beta chain was sequenced for a study of identical twins. Whole-study findings and limits: Invariant MAIT and iNKT cells are populations that could partly confound zero-insertion analyses. Donors were not followed over many years; analysis was cross-sectional.

Healthy Caucasians provided all donations. There are 16 residues in the CDR3. Germline V gene sequence: CDR1 KGHDR, CDR2 SFDVKD. V shed 3 bases and J 2 bases; nucleotides not matched to a gene: 8. In this sample, this clonotype turned up a few times. No antigen is known for it. Unique molecular identifiers were present on the cDNA, and a universal primer site came from template switching. TCRdb analysed the 5' RACE reads with MiXCR anew, one entry per CDR3 protein. The sample holds 550,000 to 800,000 distinct CDR3 sequences; under 8.5% are singletons and the top ten take around 1.6%. The same data also went into a second study, on yellow fever vaccine responses in identical twins.

The specimen sequenced was PBMCs. This TCR was sampled from a young woman in good health. This chain connects TRBV24-1 to TRBJ2-5, with 7 positions matching TRBD1. CDR3 nucleotides: TGTGCCACCAGTGATGGGGGTGACAGGGCACAAGAGACCCAGTACTTC. Protein product: CATSDGGDRAQETQYF.